Given below is one TCR beta chain in context. Its antigen is unknown. Germline CDR1 MNHEY, CDR2 SVGAGI. With V trimmed by 6 bases and J by 6 bases, 8 bases remained unmatched. The CDR3 contains 14 residues. The sample comes from a study of cytomegalovirus exposure and HLA in healthy donors. Overall study results and limits: In terms of immune exposure information, only CMV serostatus was available. In an earlier analysis, productive rearrangement rates for most beta V segments clustered near 87% or 30%.

PCR amplification relied on 60 Vbeta primers (plus 13 Jbeta primers). Method: immunoSEQ multiplex PCR; TCRdb's copy keeps in-frame clones and lacks some. The data hold some 120,000 clones, with 81% observed a single time. This TCR was sampled from a woman aged 25 to 39 in good health and CMV-seronegative. The chain couples TRBV6-5 to TRBJ2-3; 8 bases are a match to TRBD1. Sequencing was done on a sample of PBMCs. CDR3 residues: CASRWQGAADTQYF. As DNA, the CDR3 is TGTGCCAGCAGATGGCAGGGGGCAGCGGATACGCAGTATTTT.